Listed below are T cell receptor beta chains from one sample, sequenced in a study of tissue T cells after allogeneic stem cell transplantation. Sequencing was performed with immunoSEQ multiplex PCR; in TCRdb, only in-frame clones are kept and a portion is missing. Of over 900 clones listed, more than 85% are singletons. Sequenced material: spleen tissue, taken at autopsy. Receptors were obtained from a male patient over 55 with steroid-refractory graft-versus-host disease after an allogeneic stem cell transplant. Some T cells may be provided by the graft donor. CDR3s include the opening cysteine and the closing phenylalanine or tryptophan. D genes are given only for firm matches.

V	J	D	length	DNA	CDR3
TRBV30	TRBJ1-5	.	16	TGTGCCTGGAGTGAAACGGGCCGGGACACTTATCAGCCCCAGCATTTT	CAWSETGRDTYQPQHF
TRBV24-1	TRBJ2-3	.	12	TGTGCCACCAGGGGGGGAACAGATACGCAGTATTTT	CATRGGTDTQYF
TRBV4-2	TRBJ1-4	TRBD1	16	TGTGCCAGCAGCCAAGATCTTGGGACAGGGGGCGAAAAACTGTTTTTT	CASSQDLGTGGEKLFF
TRBV6-4	TRBJ2-1	TRBD1	15	TGTGCCAGCAGTGACGGGACAGGGGAGGCGGATGAGCAGTTCTTC	CASSDGTGEADEQFF
TRBV4-1	TRBJ2-7	.	14	TGCGCCAGCAGCCAGTGGGTCGAGGGAGTGGAGCAGTACTTC	CASSQWVEGVEQYF
TRBV6-6	TRBJ2-3	.	16	TGTGCCAGCATTCTCGGGACTGGCCTTAGCACAGATACGCAGTATTTT	CASILGTGLSTDTQYF
TRBV19	TRBJ1-1	.	13	TGTGCCAGTAGAGTATCCCGGGAACAACAACCTTTCTTT	CASRVSREQQPFF
TRBV5-4	TRBJ1-1	.	13	TGTGCCAGCAGCGAAGAGAGGGGAACTGAAGCTTTCTTT	CASSEERGTEAFF
TRBV6-2/TRBV6-3	TRBJ1-1	.	16	TGTGCCAGCAGTTACGACGGGGGCCGACTTAACACTGAAGCTTTCTTT	CASSYDGGRLNTEAFF
TRBV7-9	TRBJ2-7	.	11	TGTGCCAGCAGCTTGGAAGTGGAGCAGTACTTC	CASSLEVEQYF
TRBV28	TRBJ2-3	.	16	TGTGCCAGCAGTTTTTTTACAGGACCTAGCACAGATACGCAGTATTTT	CASSFFTGPSTDTQYF
TRBV27	TRBJ1-2	TRBD1	13	TGTGCCAGCAGTTCGGGACAGTACTATGGCTACACCTTC	CASSSGQYYGYTF
TRBV6-1	TRBJ2-2	.	14	TGTGCCAGCAGTGAAAATGTAAACACCGGGGAGCTGTTTTTT	CASSENVNTGELFF